The 11 T cell receptor beta chains presented below share a single source sample, sequenced in a study of PD-L1 blockade in urothelial cancer. Time point defined: pretreatment peripheral blood. Only in-frame clones appear in the TCRdb table, and some are missing; sequencing was by immunoSEQ multiplex PCR. The sample lists more than 55,000 clones; about 81% were seen once. The sequenced sample was PBMCs, obtained around atezolizumab (anti-PD-L1) treatment. The receptors derive from a man in his 70s with urothelial cancer.

This clone was recorded a few times. The gene calls are TRBV19 and TRBJ1-1; the match to TRBD1 covers 10 bases. Germline-derived CDR1 and CDR2 are LNHDA and SQIVND (reference sequence). Trimming cost V 11 bases and J 6 bases; bases outside gene matches: 9. The CDR3 sequence is 13 residues long. CDR3 coding DNA: TGTGCCGTCTGGGGACAGGGGATCGCTGAAGCTTTCTTT. Protein: CAVWGQGIAEAFF.

This clone has just a few counts. The V gene is TRBV7-9, the J gene TRBJ1-2; D not certain. Germline V CDR1 and CDR2: SEHNR, FQNEAQ (reference sequence). V was clipped by 5 bases and J by 6 bases, with 19 bases between them. The CDR3 totals 15 residues. The CDR3 DNA sequence: TGTGCCAGCAGCCGGTCGGTGGGCACTTCAAATGGCTACACCTTC. This codes for CASSRSVGTSNGYTF.

The genes are TRBV6-1 and TRBJ2-7; 11 bases match TRBD2. Germline assignment: CDR1 MNHNS and CDR2 SASEGT. After removal of 5 bases from V and 6 bases from J, the junction contained 6 bases not matched to a gene. The CDR3 runs to 14 residues. CDR3 in amino acids: CASSKLAGEGEQYF. CDR3 nucleotides: TGTGCCAGCAGTAAACTAGCGGGAGAAGGCGAGCAGTACTTC.

The gene calls are TRBV5-1 and TRBJ2-7; maybe TRBD1 (6 bases). The germline gives CDR1 SGHRS, CDR2 YFSETQ. Deletions cut 0 bases from V and 0 bases from J, with 7 bases between. The CDR3 totals 14 residues. CDR3 DNA: TGCGCCAGCAGCTTGGCGGACAGCTCCTACGAGCAGTACTTC. This sequence encodes CASSLADSSYEQYF.

The chain has TRBV5-4 and TRBJ2-3; 13 nucleotides line up with TRBD2. The CDR3 spans 15 residues. The V gene's germline CDR1 is SGHNT and CDR2 YYREEE (reference sequence). V gave up 4 bases and J gave up 5 bases; unmatched junction bases: 4. The CDR3 sequence: CASSRTSGSVDTQYF. CDR3 coding DNA: TGTGCCAGCAGCCGGACTAGCGGGAGTGTAGATACGCAGTATTTT.

The CDR3, as DNA: TGTGCCAGCACTACCCTAGCGGGGGGGGGTACCACAGATACGCAGTATTTT. Residues: CASTTLAGGGTTDTQYF. This chain uses TRBV5-4 with TRBJ2-3; 12 nucleotides line up with TRBD2. CDR1 SGHNT and CDR2 YYREEE come from the germline V gene (reference sequence). The CDR3 has 17 amino acids. The trim removed 6 bases at V and 2 bases at J, leaving 10 bases unmatched.

The chain has TRBV4-3 and TRBJ2-7, with 7 bases lining up with TRBD2. Germline assignment: CDR1 LGHNA and CDR2 YSLEER. The ends lost 0 bases at V and 0 bases at J; junction bases unmatched: 5. The CDR3 covers 16 residues. The CDR3 spells CASSQDPSGSSYEQYF. CDR3 sequence (DNA): TGCGCCAGCAGCCAAGACCCTAGCGGCAGCTCCTACGAGCAGTACTTC.

V and J are TRBV5-8 and TRBJ1-2, with TRBD1 identical over 7 bases. The CDR3 runs 14 residues. The V gene's germline CDR1 is SGHTS and CDR2 YDEGEE. J gave up 5 bases and V 0 bases, and 4 bases lay outside the gene matches. The CDR3 spells CASSLEGGAYGYTF. CDR3 in DNA: TGTGCCAGCAGCTTGGAAGGGGGCGCGTATGGCTACACCTTC. Variable domain in full (rest from reference TRBV5-8 and TRBJ1-2): EAGVTQSPTHLIKTRGQQATLRCSPISGHTSVYWYQQALGLGLQFLLWYDEGEERNRGNFPPRFSGRQFPNYSSELNVNALELEDSALYLCASSLEGGAYGYTFGSGTRLTVV.

The chain recombines TRBV11-2 with TRBJ2-1; D is possibly TRBD1 (8 bases). The CDR3 runs 16 residues. V shed 6 bases and J shed 6 bases, with 21 bases lying between them. CDR1 is SGHAT, CDR2 FQNNGV, per germline. The CDR3 loop is CASSPQGVGGINEQFF. The CDR3 DNA follows: TGTGCCAGCAGTCCACAGGGGGTCGGGGGGATCAATGAGCAGTTCTTC.

The rearrangement links TRBV10-3 to TRBJ2-1, with D possibly TRBD1 on 6 matching bases. The germline V gene has CDR1 ENHRY and CDR2 SYGVKD. CDR3 size: 13 residues. The V and J ends lost 11 bases and 3 bases respectively, with 14 bases between them. DNA for the CDR3: TGTGCCTTCCGGACAGAAATCTACAATGAGCAGTTCTTC. Protein product: CAFRTEIYNEQFF.

Comment on this clone: Compared with germline, one end of the junction differs, possibly owing to a read error. The V and J genes are TRBV7-3 and TRBJ2-2; 9 nucleotides line up with TRBD2. This CDR3 contains 16 residues. In germline, CDR1 is SGHTA, CDR2 FQGTGA. In nucleotides, the CDR3 is TGTGCCAGCAGCCGAGCGGGAGGCCCGAACCCCGGGGAGCTGTTTTTT. It yields the protein CASSRAGGPNPGELFF.